Below are 12 T cell receptor beta chains sequenced from a single sample in a study of response to subunit inactivated influenza vaccine. TCRdb recomputed calls from the RT-PCR reads with MiXCR, one row per CDR3 protein. The sample includes about 500,000 distinct CDR3 sequences, about 15% of them seen just once. Sequencing used CD4+ T cells sorted from PBMCs, obtained less than 30 months after vaccination. The receptors come from a man in his fifties or sixties who received an inactivated influenza vaccine.

This clonotype came up many times. The rearrangement joins TRBV29-1 to TRBJ2-3; D might be TRBD1 (5 bases). CDR1 and CDR2 from the germline V gene are SQVTM and ANQGSEA. V lost 3 bases and J 1 base, leaving 8 bases between the germline ends. The CDR3 spans 13 residues. The CDR3 region is CSVDTGRTDTQYF. CDR3 nucleotide sequence: TGCAGCGTTGATACAGGCCGCACAGATACGCAGTATTTT.

This clonotype was observed at least ten times. The chain joins TRBV12-3 or TRBV12-4 to TRBJ2-1; 8 bases align to TRBD1. Trimming took 8 bases from V and 0 from J; bases not matched to a gene: 6. The CDR3 length is 15 residues. The CDR3 nucleotides read TGTGCCAGCTCACCGGGGACAGGCTCCTACAATGAGCAGTTCTTC. As protein: CASSPGTGSYNEQFF.

The chain recombines TRBV7-2 with TRBJ2-1; 7 bases map to TRBD2. The CDR3 is 15 residues long. The germline V gene encodes CDR1 SGHTA and CDR2 FQGNSA. V shed 5 bases and J 12 bases; nucleotides not matched to a gene: 16. Here the CDR3 DNA reads TGTGCCAGCAGCGTGAGAAGCGGGGAACTACGAGGGCAGTTCTTC. It yields the protein CASSVRSGELRGQFF. Looking up the rest from reference TRBV7-2 and TRBJ2-1 gives the full variable domain: GAGVSQSPSNKVTEKGKDVELRCDPISGHTALYWYRQSLGQGLEFLIYFQGNSAPDKSGLPSDRFSAERTGGSVSTLTIQRTQQEDSAVYLCASSVRSGELRGQFFGPGTRLTVL.

This clonotype appeared a few times. V and J are TRBV2 and TRBJ2-3; TRBD1 matches 9 bases. J lost 6 bases, V lost 2 bases, and 12 bases had no gene match. This CDR3 has 17 amino acids. Germline V gene sequence: CDR1 SNHLY, CDR2 FYNNEI. The CDR3, as DNA: TGTGCCAGCAGTGAACCCAGGACAGGGGATTCCCGGGATACGCAGTATTTT. The encoded protein is CASSEPRTGDSRDTQYF.

The V call is TRBV28, the J call TRBJ2-7, with D unclear. The CDR3 contains 14 residues. With 3 bases removed from V and 5 bases from J, the gap between germline ends came to 14 bases. From germline, CDR1 is MDHEN and CDR2 SYDVKM. The CDR3 DNA sequence: TGTGCCAGCAGTTTTATTTTTTCGGGTCACGAGCAGTACTTC. This gives the protein CASSFIFSGHEQYF. Variable domain in full (rest from reference TRBV28 and TRBJ2-7): DVKVTQSSRYLVKRTGEKVFLECVQDMDHENMFWYRQDPGLGLRLIYFSYDVKMKEKGDIPEGYSVSREKKERFSLILESASTNQTSMYLCASSFIFSGHEQYFGPGTRLTVT.

This clonotype was recorded a few times. The chain recombines TRBV29-1 with TRBJ2-3; 14 bases agree with TRBD2. CDR1 SQVTM and CDR2 ANQGSEA come from the germline V gene. V dropped 6 bases and J dropped 6; count of bases not matched to a gene: 5. CDR3 length equals 14 residues. The CDR3 DNA sequence: TGCAGCGTGACTAGCGGGGGGGCCAAGGATACGCAGTATTTT. It is translated as CSVTSGGAKDTQYF.

This clonotype was detected ten times or more. J is TRBJ1-2 and V is TRBV20-1; D remains unclear. V was cut by 0 bases and J by 10 bases, with 18 bases left in between. Germline values: CDR1 DFQATT, CDR2 SNEGSKA (reference sequence). CDR3 length equals 14 residues. CDR3 DNA sequence: TGCAGTGCTAGAGAAGGGAAAGCGGGAGGGTTCTACACCTTC. Its protein product is CSAREGKAGGFYTF.

The chain recombines TRBV3-1 with TRBJ2-5; either TRBD1 or TRBD2 may fit D (6 bases each). Germline CDR1 and CDR2: LGHDT and YNNKEL (reference sequence). The CDR3 is 14 residues long. With 4 bases removed from V and 4 bases from J, the gap between germline ends came to 13 bases. CDR3 region: CASSPTRGVETQYF. CDR3 DNA: TGTGCCAGCAGCCCGACAAGGGGGGTAGAGACCCAGTACTTC.

The V gene is TRBV20-1, the J gene TRBJ2-5, with TRBD2 as a possible D gene (6 bases). The CDR3 has 13 residues. Trimming cost V 0 bases and J 5 bases, with 10 bases left between them. CDR1 is DFQATT, CDR2 SNEGSKA, per germline (reference sequence). As DNA, the CDR3 is TGCAGTGCTAGAGATTTAAGCGGGGAGACCCAGTACTTC. Translating gives CSARDLSGETQYF.

In this sample, this clonotype turned up a few times. CDR3 coding DNA: TGCAGTGCTAGAGCGTGGACTAGCGGGAGGGCCACCACTACCTACGAGCAGTACTTC. Protein sequence: CSARAWTSGRATTTYEQYF. This chain connects TRBV20-1 to TRBJ2-7; 15 bases line up with TRBD2. This CDR3 has 19 amino acids. The germline gives CDR1 DFQATT, CDR2 SNEGSKA (reference sequence). V shed 1 base and J 2 bases; nucleotides not matched to a gene: 12.

Only a few counts were recorded for this clonotype. The chain uses TRBV15 and TRBJ2-3, with D possibly being TRBD2 (5 bases). Germline V lookup: CDR1 LNHNV, CDR2 YYDKDF (reference sequence). CDR3 length: 15 residues. The V end was cut by 4 bases, the J end by 0 bases, with 11 bases between. CDR3 residues: CATSTRSGSTDTQYF. The DNA of the CDR3 is TGTGCCACCAGCACGAGGAGCGGAAGCACAGATACGCAGTATTTT.

This clonotype was seen a few times. The chain combines TRBV11-3 with TRBJ2-2, with D perhaps TRBD1 (7 bases). CDR1 and CDR2 (germline): SGHNT, YENEEA. The ends were cut back, 3 bases at V and 3 bases at J, with 11 bases in the middle. The CDR3 has 15 amino acids. The CDR3, as DNA: TGTGCCAGCAGCTTGGAGGGACAGCACACCGGGGAGCTGTTTTTT. Its protein product is CASSLEGQHTGELFF.